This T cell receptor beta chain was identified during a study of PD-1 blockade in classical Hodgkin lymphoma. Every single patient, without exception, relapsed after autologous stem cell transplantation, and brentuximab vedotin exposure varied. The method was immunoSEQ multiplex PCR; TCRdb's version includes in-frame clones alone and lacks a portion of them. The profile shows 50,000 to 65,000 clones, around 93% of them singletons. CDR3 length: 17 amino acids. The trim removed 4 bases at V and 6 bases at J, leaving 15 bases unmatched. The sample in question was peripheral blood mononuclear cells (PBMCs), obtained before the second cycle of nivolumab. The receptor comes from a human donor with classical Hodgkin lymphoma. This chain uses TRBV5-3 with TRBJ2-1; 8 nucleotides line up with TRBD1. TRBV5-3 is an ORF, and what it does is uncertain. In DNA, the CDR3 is TGTGCCAGAAGCCACGATGGACAGGGAGGTATCGGCAATGAGCAGTTCTTC. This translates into CARSHDGQGGIGNEQFF.